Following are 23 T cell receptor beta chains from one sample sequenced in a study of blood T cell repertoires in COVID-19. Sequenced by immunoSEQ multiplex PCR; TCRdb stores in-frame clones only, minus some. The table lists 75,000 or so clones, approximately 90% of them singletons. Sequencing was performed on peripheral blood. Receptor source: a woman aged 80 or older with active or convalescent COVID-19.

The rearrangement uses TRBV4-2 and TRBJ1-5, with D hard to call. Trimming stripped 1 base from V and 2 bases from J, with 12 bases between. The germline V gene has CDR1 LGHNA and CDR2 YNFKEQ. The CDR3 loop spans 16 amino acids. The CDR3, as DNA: TGTGCCAGCAGCCAAGGGACGGGGAATGGCAATCAGCCCCAGCATTTT. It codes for CASSQGTGNGNQPQHF.

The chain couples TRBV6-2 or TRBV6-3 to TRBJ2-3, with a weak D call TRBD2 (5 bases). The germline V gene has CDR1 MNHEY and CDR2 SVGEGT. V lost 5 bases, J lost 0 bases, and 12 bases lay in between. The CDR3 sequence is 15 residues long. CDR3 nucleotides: TGTGCCAGCAGTCCCGGACTGGGTAGCACAGATACGCAGTATTTT. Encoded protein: CASSPGLGSTDTQYF.

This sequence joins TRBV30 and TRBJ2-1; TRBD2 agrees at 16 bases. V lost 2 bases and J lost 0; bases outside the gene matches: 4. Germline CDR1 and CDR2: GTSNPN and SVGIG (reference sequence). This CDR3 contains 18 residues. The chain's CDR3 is CAWSSGTSGRGSYNEQFF. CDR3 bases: TGTGCCTGGAGTTCCGGGACTAGCGGGAGGGGCTCCTACAATGAGCAGTTCTTC.

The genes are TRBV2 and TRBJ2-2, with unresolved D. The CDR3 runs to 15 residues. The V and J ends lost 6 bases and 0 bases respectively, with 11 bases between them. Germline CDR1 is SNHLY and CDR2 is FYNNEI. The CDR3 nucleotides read TGTGCCAGCAGAGAGCAGGCCGCGAACACCGGGGAGCTGTTTTTT. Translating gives CASREQAANTGELFF.

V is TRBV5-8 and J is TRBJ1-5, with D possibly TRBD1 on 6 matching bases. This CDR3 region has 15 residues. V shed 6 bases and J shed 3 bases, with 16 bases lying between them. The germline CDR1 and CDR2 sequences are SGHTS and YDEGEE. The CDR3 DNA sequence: TGTGCCAGCACCCCGTCCCAGGGGAACAATCAGCCCCAGCATTTT. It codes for CASTPSQGNNQPQHF.

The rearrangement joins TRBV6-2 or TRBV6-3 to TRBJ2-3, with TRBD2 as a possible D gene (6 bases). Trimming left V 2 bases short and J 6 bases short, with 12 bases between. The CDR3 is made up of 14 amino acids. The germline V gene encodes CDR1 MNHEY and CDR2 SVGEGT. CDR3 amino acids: CASSYTLGGDTQYF. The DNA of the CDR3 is TGTGCCAGCAGTTACACGCTAGGAGGGGATACGCAGTATTTT.

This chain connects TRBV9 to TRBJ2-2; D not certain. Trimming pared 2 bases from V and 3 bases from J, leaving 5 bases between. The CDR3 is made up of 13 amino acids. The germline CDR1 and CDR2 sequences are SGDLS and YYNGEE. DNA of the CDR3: TGTGCCAGCAGCGTCTCTTACACCGGGGAGCTGTTTTTT. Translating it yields CASSVSYTGELFF.

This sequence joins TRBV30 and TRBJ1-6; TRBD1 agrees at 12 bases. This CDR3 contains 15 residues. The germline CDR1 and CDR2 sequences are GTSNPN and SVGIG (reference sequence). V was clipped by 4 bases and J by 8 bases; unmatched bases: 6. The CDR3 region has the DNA TGTGCCTGGATGACGGGACAGGGGGCGTATTCACCCCTCCACTTT. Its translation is CAWMTGQGAYSPLHF.

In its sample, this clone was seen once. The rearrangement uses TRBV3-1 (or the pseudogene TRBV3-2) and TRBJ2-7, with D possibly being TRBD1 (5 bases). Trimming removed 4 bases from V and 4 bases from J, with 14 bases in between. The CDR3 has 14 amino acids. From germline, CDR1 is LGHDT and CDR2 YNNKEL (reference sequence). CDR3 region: CASSLSQGTYEQYF. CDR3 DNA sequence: TGTGCCAGCAGCCTTTCTCAGGGTACATACGAGCAGTACTTC.

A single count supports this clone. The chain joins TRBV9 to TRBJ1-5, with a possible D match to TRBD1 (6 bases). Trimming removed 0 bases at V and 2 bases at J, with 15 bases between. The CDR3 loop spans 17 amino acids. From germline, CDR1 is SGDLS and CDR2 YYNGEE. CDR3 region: CASSVDPGGMGNQPQHF. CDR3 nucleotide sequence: TGTGCCAGCAGCGTAGATCCGGGGGGCATGGGCAATCAGCCCCAGCATTTT.

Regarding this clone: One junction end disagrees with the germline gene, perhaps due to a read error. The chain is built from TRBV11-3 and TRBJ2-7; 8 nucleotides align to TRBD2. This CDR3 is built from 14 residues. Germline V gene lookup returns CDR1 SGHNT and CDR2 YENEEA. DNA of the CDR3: TGTGTCAGCAGCTTAGCGGGACACGGATACGAGCAGTACTTC. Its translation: CVSSLAGHGYEQYF.

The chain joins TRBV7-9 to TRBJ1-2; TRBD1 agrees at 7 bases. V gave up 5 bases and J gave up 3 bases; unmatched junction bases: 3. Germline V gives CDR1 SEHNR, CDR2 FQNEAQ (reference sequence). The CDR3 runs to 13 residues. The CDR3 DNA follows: TGTGCCAGCAGCCTAGACAGGGACTATGGCTACACCTTC. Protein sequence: CASSLDRDYGYTF.

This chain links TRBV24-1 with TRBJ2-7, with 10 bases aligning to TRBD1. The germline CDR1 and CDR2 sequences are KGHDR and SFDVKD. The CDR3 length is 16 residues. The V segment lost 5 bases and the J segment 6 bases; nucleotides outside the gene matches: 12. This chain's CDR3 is CATSAPPGQGPREQYF. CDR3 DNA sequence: TGTGCCACCAGTGCCCCGCCGGGACAGGGGCCTCGCGAGCAGTACTTC.

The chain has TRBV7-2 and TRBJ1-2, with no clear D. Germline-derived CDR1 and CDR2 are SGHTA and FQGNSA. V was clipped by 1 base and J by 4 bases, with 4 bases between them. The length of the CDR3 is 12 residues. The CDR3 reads CASSLVSYGYTF. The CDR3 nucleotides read TGTGCCAGCAGCTTAGTCAGCTATGGCTACACCTTC.

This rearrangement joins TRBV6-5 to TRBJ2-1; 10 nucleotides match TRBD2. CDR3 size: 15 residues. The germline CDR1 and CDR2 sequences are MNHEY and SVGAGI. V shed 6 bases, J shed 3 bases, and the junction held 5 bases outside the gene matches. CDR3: CASREASGGYNEQFF. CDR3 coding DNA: TGTGCCAGCAGAGAGGCTAGCGGGGGCTACAATGAGCAGTTCTTC.

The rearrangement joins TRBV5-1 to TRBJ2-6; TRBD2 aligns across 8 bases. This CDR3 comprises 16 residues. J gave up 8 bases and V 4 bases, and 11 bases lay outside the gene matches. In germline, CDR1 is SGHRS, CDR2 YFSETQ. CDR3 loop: CASSPLTSGGSNVLTF. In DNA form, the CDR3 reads TGCGCCAGCAGCCCTCTTACCTCGGGAGGGTCCAACGTCCTGACTTTC.

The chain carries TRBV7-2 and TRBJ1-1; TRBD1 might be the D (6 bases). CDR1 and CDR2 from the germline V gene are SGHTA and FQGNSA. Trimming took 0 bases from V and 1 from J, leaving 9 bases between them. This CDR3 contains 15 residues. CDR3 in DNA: TGTGCCAGCAGCTTAGCCCCAGGGGCGAACACTGAAGCTTTCTTT. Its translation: CASSLAPGANTEAFF.

CDR3 in amino acids: CASSLSHGNYNEQFF. Written as DNA, the CDR3 is TGCGCCAGCAGCCTCTCACACGGCAACTACAATGAGCAGTTCTTC. This rearrangement joins TRBV5-1 to TRBJ2-7; unclear D gene. The J call is in doubt because the DNA end fits TRBJ2-1 better. The germline CDR1 and CDR2 sequences are SGHRS and YFSETQ. The CDR3 has 15 amino acids.

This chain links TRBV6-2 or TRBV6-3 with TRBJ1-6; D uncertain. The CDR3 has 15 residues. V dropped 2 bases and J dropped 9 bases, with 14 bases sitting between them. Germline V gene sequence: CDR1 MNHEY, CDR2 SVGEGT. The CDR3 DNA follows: TGTGCCAGCAGTTACCGAGACCCGAGGAGTTCACCCCTCCACTTT. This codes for CASSYRDPRSSPLHF.

The CDR3 sequence is CSASGGFTEAFF. The CDR3 DNA reads TGCAGCGCCTCAGGGGGCTTCACTGAAGCTTTCTTT. The rearrangement links TRBV29-1 to TRBJ1-1; 8 nucleotides agree with TRBD1. The junction had 5 bases not matched to a gene; V was cut back by 7 bases and J by 4 bases. This CDR3 has 12 residues. Germline CDR1 and CDR2: SQVTM and ANQGSEA.

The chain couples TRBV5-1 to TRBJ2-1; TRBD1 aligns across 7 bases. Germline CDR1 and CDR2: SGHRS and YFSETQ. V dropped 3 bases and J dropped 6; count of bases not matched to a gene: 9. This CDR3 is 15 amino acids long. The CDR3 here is CASSWDSPRGNEQFF. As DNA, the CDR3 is TGCGCCAGCAGCTGGGACAGCCCGAGGGGCAATGAGCAGTTCTTC.

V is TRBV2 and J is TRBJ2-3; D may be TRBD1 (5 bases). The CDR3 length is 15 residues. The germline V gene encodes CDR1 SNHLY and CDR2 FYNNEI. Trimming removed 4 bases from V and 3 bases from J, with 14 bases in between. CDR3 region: CASSGRGIKTDTQYF. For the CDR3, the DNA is TGTGCCAGCAGTGGTAGGGGTATCAAGACAGATACGCAGTATTTT.

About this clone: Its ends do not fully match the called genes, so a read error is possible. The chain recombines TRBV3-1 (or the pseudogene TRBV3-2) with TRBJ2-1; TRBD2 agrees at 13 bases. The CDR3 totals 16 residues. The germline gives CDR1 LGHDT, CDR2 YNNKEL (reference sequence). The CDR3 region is CASSQRTSGGDKEQFF. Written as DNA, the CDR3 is TGTGCCAGCAGCCAGCGAACTAGCGGGGGGGACAAAGAGCAGTTCTTC.